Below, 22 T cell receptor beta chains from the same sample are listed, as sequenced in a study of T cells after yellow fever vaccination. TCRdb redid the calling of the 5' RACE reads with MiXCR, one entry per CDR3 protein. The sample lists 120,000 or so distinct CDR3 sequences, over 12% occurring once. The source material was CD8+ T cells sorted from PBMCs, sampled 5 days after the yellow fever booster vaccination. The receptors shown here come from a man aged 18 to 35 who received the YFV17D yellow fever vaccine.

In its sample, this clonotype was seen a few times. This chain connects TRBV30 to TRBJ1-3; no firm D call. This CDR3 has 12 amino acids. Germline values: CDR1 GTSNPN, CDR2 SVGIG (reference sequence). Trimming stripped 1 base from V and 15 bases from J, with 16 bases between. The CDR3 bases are TGTGCCTGGAGTGCATTCGGCAGGATAAAATATTTT. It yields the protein CAWSAFGRIKYF.

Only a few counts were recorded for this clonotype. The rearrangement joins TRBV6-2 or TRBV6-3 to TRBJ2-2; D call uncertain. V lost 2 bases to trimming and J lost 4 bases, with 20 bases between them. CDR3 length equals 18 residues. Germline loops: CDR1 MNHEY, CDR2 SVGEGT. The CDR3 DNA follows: TGTGCCAGCAGTTACCGGTCGGGCCCCACCGGCCCCACCGGGGAGCTGTTTTTT. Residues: CASSYRSGPTGPTGELFF.

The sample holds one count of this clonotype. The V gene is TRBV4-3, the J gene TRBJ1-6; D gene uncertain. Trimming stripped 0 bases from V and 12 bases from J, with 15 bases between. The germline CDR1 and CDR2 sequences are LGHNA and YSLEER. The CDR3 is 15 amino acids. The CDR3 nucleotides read TGCGCCAGCAGCCAAGATTGGGCCCCTGTCGAACCCCTCCACTTT. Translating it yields CASSQDWAPVEPLHF.

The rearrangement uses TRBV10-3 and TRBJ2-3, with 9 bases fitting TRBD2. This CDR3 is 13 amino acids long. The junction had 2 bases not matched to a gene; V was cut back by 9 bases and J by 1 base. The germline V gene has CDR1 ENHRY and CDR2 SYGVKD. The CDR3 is CAILAGGTDTQYF. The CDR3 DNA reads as TGTGCCATTTTAGCGGGGGGCACAGATACGCAGTATTTT.

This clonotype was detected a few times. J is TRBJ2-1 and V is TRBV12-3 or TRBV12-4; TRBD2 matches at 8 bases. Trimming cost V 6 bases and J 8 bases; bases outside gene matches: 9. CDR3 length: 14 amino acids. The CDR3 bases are TGTGCCAGCAGCATCGGGGGGGGGCGGTATGAGCAGTTCTTC. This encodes CASSIGGGRYEQFF.

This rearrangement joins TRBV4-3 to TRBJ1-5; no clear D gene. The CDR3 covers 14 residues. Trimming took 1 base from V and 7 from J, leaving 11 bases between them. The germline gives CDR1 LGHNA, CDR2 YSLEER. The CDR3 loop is CASSQGRVGQPQHF. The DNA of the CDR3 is TGCGCCAGCAGCCAAGGCCGGGTAGGACAGCCCCAGCATTTT.

This CDR3 reads CASSPIAGSSPEYTDTQYF. In DNA, the CDR3 is TGTGCCAGCAGCCCTATAGCGGGGTCGAGTCCGGAATACACAGATACGCAGTATTTT. V usage is TRBV3-1 and J usage is TRBJ2-3; the match to TRBD2 covers 8 bases. The V gene's germline CDR1 is LGHDT and CDR2 YNNKEL (reference sequence). CDR3 length: 19 residues. Germline trimming cut 4 bases from V and 2 bases from J; bases unmatched to any gene: 17.

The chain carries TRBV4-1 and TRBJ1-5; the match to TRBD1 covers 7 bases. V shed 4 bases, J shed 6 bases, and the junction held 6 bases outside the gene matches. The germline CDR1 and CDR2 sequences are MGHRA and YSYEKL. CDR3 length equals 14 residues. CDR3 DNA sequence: TGCGCCAGCAGCCCCCGACAGGGCGGTCAGCCCCAGCATTTT. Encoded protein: CASSPRQGGQPQHF.

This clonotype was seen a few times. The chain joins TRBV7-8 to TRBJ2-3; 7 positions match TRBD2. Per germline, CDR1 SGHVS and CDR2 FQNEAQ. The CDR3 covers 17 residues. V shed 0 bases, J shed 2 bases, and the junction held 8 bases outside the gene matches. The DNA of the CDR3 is TGTGCCAGCAGCTTAGCAACGGGGGGTACCGTCACAGATACGCAGTATTTT. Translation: CASSLATGGTVTDTQYF.

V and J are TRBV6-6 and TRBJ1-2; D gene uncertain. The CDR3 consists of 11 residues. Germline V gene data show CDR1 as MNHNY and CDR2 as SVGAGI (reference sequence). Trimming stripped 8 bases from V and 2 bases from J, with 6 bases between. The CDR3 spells CASAENYGYTF. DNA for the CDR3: TGTGCCAGCGCAGAAAACTATGGCTACACCTTC.

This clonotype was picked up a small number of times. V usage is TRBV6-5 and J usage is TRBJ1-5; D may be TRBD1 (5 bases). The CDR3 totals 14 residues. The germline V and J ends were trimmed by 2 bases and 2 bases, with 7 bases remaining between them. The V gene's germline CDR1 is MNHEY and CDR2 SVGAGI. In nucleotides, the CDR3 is TGTGCCAGCAGTTACAGGGACGGCAATCAGCCCCAGCATTTT. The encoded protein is CASSYRDGNQPQHF.

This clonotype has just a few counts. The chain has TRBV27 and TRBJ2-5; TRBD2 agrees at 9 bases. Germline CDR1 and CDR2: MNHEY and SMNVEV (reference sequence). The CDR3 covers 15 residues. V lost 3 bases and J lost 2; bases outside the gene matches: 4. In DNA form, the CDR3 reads TGTGCCAGCAGTTTTTTTAGCGGGGGTCAAGAGACCCAGTACTTC. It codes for CASSFFSGGQETQYF.

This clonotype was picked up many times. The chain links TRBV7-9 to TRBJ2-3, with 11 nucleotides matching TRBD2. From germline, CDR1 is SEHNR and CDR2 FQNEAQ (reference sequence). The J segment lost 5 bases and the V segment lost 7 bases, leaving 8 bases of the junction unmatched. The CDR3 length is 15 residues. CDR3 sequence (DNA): TGTGCCAGCACCTTGGCTCTAGCGGGGGGAGATACGCAGTATTTT. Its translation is CASTLALAGGDTQYF.

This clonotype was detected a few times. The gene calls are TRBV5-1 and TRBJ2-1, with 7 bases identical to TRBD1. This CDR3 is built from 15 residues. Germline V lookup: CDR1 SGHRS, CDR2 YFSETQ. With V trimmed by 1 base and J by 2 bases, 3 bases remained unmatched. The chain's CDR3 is CASSLKGAPYNEQFF. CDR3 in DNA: TGCGCCAGCAGCTTGAAGGGGGCTCCCTACAATGAGCAGTTCTTC.

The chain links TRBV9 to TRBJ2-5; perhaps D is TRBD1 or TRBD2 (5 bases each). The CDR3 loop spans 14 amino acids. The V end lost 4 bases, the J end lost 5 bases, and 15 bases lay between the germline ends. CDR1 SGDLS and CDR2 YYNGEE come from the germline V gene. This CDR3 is CASSFGDAGETQYF. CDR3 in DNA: TGTGCCAGCAGCTTCGGGGACGCCGGGGAGACCCAGTACTTC.

In DNA, the CDR3 is TGTGCCAGCAGTTTAGGGACAGGGGCTGGCTATGGCTACACCTTC. Amino acid sequence: CASSLGTGAGYGYTF. This chain joins TRBV27 and TRBJ1-2; 10 bases map to TRBD1. Germline V CDR1 and CDR2: MNHEY, SMNVEV (reference sequence). V trimming: 2 bases; J trimming: 4 bases; junction bases outside the gene matches: 4. This CDR3 is 15 amino acids long.

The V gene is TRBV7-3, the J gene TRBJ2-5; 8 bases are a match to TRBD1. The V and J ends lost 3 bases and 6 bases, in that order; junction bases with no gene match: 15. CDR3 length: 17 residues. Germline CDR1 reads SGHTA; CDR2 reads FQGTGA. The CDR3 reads CASSLTTGTGVKKTQYF. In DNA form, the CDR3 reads TGTGCCAGCAGCTTGACGACCGGGACAGGAGTGAAGAAGACCCAGTACTTC.

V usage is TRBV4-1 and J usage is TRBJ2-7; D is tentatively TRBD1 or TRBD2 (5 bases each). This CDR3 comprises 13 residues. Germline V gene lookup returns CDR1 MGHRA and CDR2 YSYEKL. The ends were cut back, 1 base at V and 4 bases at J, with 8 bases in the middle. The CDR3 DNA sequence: TGCGCCAGCAGCCAAGTTGGGACGTACGAGCAGTACTTC. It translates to CASSQVGTYEQYF.

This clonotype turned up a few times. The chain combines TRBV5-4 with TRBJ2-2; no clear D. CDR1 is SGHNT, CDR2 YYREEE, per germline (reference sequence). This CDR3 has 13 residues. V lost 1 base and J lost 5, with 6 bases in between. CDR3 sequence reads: CASSLNPTGELFF. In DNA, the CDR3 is TGTGCCAGCAGCTTGAACCCAACCGGGGAGCTGTTTTTT.

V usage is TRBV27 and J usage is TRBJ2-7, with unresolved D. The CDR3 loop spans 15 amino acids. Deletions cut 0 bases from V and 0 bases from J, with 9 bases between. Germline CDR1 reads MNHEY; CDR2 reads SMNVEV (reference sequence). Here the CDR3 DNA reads TGTGCCAGCAGTTTATCAGGCGCCCTCTCCTACGAGCAGTACTTC. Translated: CASSLSGALSYEQYF.

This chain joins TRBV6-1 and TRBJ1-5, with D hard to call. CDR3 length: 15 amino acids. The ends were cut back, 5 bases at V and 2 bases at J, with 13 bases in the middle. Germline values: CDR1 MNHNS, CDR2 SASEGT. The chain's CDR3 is CASSTWETGNQPQHF. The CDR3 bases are TGTGCCAGCAGTACCTGGGAGACGGGCAATCAGCCCCAGCATTTT.

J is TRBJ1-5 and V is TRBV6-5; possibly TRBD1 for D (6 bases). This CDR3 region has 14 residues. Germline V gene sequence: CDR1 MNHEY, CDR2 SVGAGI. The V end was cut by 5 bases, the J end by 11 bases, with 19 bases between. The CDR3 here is CASSPGTSEEAQHF. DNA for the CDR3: TGTGCCAGCAGTCCCGGGACATCCGAGGAGGCCCAGCATTTT.